This TCR beta chain was sequenced for a study of blood T cell repertoires in COVID-19. The germline V gene has CDR1 LNHDA and CDR2 SQIVND (reference sequence). V shed 5 bases, J shed 6 bases, and the junction held 9 bases outside the gene matches. The CDR3 length is 14 residues. The data were produced by immunoSEQ multiplex PCR, yet TCRdb's version contains in-frame clones alone and is incomplete. This sample has 55,000 to 85,000 clones, with around 87% found just once. The V call is TRBV19, the J call TRBJ2-7; 8 bases line up with TRBD2. The TCR sequence derives from a young woman with acute or convalescent COVID-19. The sample was peripheral blood. As DNA, the CDR3 is TGTGCCAGTAGTCCCAAGCGGGAGTCGTTCGAGCAGTACTTC. Its protein product is CASSPKRESFEQYF.